Below, 19 T cell receptor beta chains from the same sample are listed, as sequenced in a study of cytomegalovirus exposure and HLA in healthy donors. PCR primers comprised 60 Vbeta and 13 Jbeta primers. TCRdb's copy holds only in-frame clones and misses some; the assay was immunoSEQ multiplex PCR. The sample holds tens of thousands of clones, over 75% seen once. Specimen: PBMCs. The receptors come from a girl aged 2-10 years in good health and CMV-seropositive.

This clone was seen a single time. The chain carries TRBV9 and TRBJ1-5; D possibly corresponds to TRBD1 (5 bases). CDR1 SGDLS and CDR2 YYNGEE come from the germline V gene. Trimming stripped 4 bases from V and 4 bases from J, with 12 bases between. The CDR3 runs 14 residues. The chain's CDR3 is CASSPGNINQPQHF. CDR3 nucleotides: TGTGCCAGCAGCCCAGGGAATATAAATCAGCCCCAGCATTTT.

The chain links TRBV28 to TRBJ2-7, with TRBD2 matching 14 bases. Germline V gene sequence: CDR1 MDHEN, CDR2 SYDVKM. Trimming removed 2 bases from V and 8 bases from J; junction bases left unmatched: 14. This CDR3 comprises 18 residues. The CDR3 region is CASSLNGVVTSGRAKQYF. As DNA, the CDR3 is TGTGCCAGCAGTTTAAATGGGGTCGTGACTAGCGGGAGGGCCAAGCAGTACTTC.

The genes are TRBV30 and TRBJ1-1; TRBD1 matches 10 bases. The V gene's germline CDR1 is GTSNPN and CDR2 SVGIG (reference sequence). V was clipped by 3 bases and J by 3 bases; unmatched bases: 13. The CDR3 is 17 amino acids. The CDR3 reads CAWRAVPGQGRDTEAFF. CDR3 coding DNA: TGTGCCTGGAGGGCCGTCCCGGGACAGGGGAGGGACACTGAAGCTTTCTTT.

The chain is built from TRBV6-5 and TRBJ2-7; weak D call: TRBD2 (6 bases). From germline, CDR1 is MNHEY and CDR2 SVGAGI. The CDR3 is 14 residues long. The V and J ends lost 2 bases and 2 bases respectively, with 10 bases between them. CDR3 DNA: TGTGCCAGCAGTTACGGCGGGACCCCCTACGAGCAGTACTTC. Translated, it gives CASSYGGTPYEQYF.

The chain links TRBV19 to TRBJ2-7, with TRBD2 identical over 8 bases. Trimming took 6 bases from V and 9 from J; bases not matched to a gene: 10. The germline CDR1 and CDR2 sequences are LNHDA and SQIVND (reference sequence). CDR3 length equals 13 residues. This chain's CDR3 is CASRPGLAGMQYF. CDR3 nucleotide sequence: TGTGCCAGTAGACCTGGGCTAGCGGGCATGCAGTACTTC.

The chain couples TRBV18 to TRBJ2-7; D perhaps matches TRBD2 (6 bases). This CDR3 spans 15 amino acids. CDR1 is KGHSH and CDR2 is LQKENI in the germline V gene. Trimming stripped 1 base from V and 2 bases from J, with 12 bases between. CDR3 bases: TGTGCCAGCTCACCACGCGGAGGGTTCACCTACGAGCAGTACTTC. Translating gives CASSPRGGFTYEQYF.

The chain combines TRBV28 with TRBJ2-5; 8 bases are a match to TRBD2. With the DNA end fitting TRBJ2-7 better, the J assignment may be wrong. This CDR3 comprises 13 residues. Germline CDR1 MDHEN, CDR2 SYDVKM. The CDR3: CASRLAGPYEQYF. In DNA form, the CDR3 reads TGTGCCAGCAGGCTAGCGGGTCCCTACGAGCAGTACTTC.

The V gene is TRBV10-3, the J gene TRBJ2-1; 7 nucleotides match TRBD2. Trimming cost V 3 bases and J 5 bases; bases outside gene matches: 7. Per the germline V gene, CDR1 is ENHRY and CDR2 is SYGVKD. The CDR3 sequence is 15 residues long. As DNA, the CDR3 is TGTGCCATCAGTGAACGGGCGGGAGCCAACAATGAGCAGTTCTTC. This codes for CAISERAGANNEQFF.

This clone was detected a few times. This rearrangement joins TRBV6-5 to TRBJ2-6, with D tentatively TRBD2 (5 bases). Per the germline V gene, CDR1 is MNHEY and CDR2 is SVGAGI. The CDR3 length is 16 residues. V was trimmed by 4 bases and J by 2 bases, leaving 12 bases between them. The CDR3, as DNA: TGTGCCAGCAGTTCTGAGGGTACTCCTGGGGCCAACGTCCTGACTTTC. Translation: CASSSEGTPGANVLTF.

The V gene is TRBV7-6, the J gene TRBJ2-1, with 10 bases matching TRBD2. The CDR3 consists of 18 residues. Germline values: CDR1 SGHVS, CDR2 FNYEAQ. The V segment lost 3 bases and the J segment 3 bases; nucleotides outside the gene matches: 11. The CDR3 region has the DNA TGTGCCAGCAGCTTCTCGACATGGACTAGCGGCAACTACAATGAGCAGTTCTTC. This codes for CASSFSTWTSGNYNEQFF.

The rearrangement links TRBV10-1 to TRBJ2-1; D possibly corresponds to TRBD1 (7 bases). Trimming pared 6 bases from V and 6 bases from J, leaving 15 bases between. Per germline, CDR1 WNHNN and CDR2 SYGVQD (reference sequence). The CDR3 contains 14 residues. CDR3 protein: CASSRGELGNEQFF. CDR3 nucleotide sequence: TGCGCCAGCAGCAGGGGGGAATTGGGCAATGAGCAGTTCTTC.

V is TRBV5-1 and J is TRBJ2-2, with 15 bases aligning to TRBD2. V was clipped by 6 bases and J by 4 bases; unmatched bases: 4. The CDR3 is 16 residues long. CDR1 is SGHRS, CDR2 YFSETQ, per germline. CDR3 region: CASKGLAGGLTGELFF. The CDR3 DNA reads TGCGCCAGCAAGGGACTAGCGGGAGGTCTCACCGGGGAGCTGTTTTTT.

The chain couples TRBV2 to TRBJ1-2; D may be TRBD1 (5 bases). The CDR3 is made up of 14 amino acids. Per germline, CDR1 SNHLY and CDR2 FYNNEI. Trimming shortened V by 1 base and J by 2 bases, and 8 bases separated the two germline ends. The CDR3 sequence: CASSEVGGNYGYTF. CDR3 coding DNA: TGTGCCAGCAGTGAAGTGGGGGGGAACTATGGCTACACCTTC.

The chain has TRBV5-1 and TRBJ2-3; a possible D gene is TRBD2 (5 bases). In germline, CDR1 is SGHRS, CDR2 YFSETQ. The CDR3 has 12 amino acids. Trimming pared 7 bases from V and 4 bases from J, leaving 10 bases between. The CDR3 DNA reads TGCGCCAGCTGGGGAGCTGCAGATACGCAGTATTTT. Amino acid sequence: CASWGAADTQYF.

CDR3: CASNLKQGTGELFF. DNA of the CDR3: TGTGCCAGTAACTTAAAACAGGGAACCGGGGAGCTGTTTTTT. V gene TRBV19 combines with J gene TRBJ2-2, with D perhaps TRBD1 (6 bases). CDR1 and CDR2 (germline): LNHDA, SQIVND (reference sequence). V was cut by 7 bases and J by 5 bases, with 14 bases left in between. The CDR3 has 14 residues.

V is TRBV4-1 and J is TRBJ2-7, with 7 bases identical to TRBD1. CDR3 length: 18 amino acids. From germline, CDR1 is MGHRA and CDR2 YSYEKL. Germline trimming cut 1 base from V and 7 bases from J; bases unmatched to any gene: 19. The CDR3: CASSQGSLRTGATREQYF. In DNA, the CDR3 is TGCGCCAGCAGCCAAGGGAGTTTGAGGACAGGAGCAACGAGGGAGCAGTACTTC.

The J gene is TRBJ2-3, the V gene TRBV5-1, with 11 bases lining up with TRBD2. Trimming removed 0 bases from V and 4 bases from J; junction bases left unmatched: 10. The CDR3 is 18 amino acids. CDR1 is SGHRS, CDR2 YFSETQ, per germline. The CDR3 bases are TGCGCCAGCAGCTTGGAAGGTAGCGGGAGGGCCGGCGCAGATACGCAGTATTTT. Amino acids: CASSLEGSGRAGADTQYF.

V and J are TRBV5-1 and TRBJ1-5; TRBD1 matches 7 bases. The CDR3 spans 15 residues. J gave up 6 bases and V 4 bases, and 10 bases lay outside the gene matches. Germline CDR1 SGHRS, CDR2 YFSETQ. CDR3 loop: CASSGNRGWGQPQHF. CDR3 coding DNA: TGCGCCAGCAGCGGCAACAGGGGCTGGGGTCAGCCCCAGCATTTT.

The V and J genes are TRBV28 and TRBJ1-2; TRBD1 aligns across 8 bases. V shed 3 bases and J 8 bases; nucleotides not matched to a gene: 8. CDR1 MDHEN and CDR2 SYDVKM come from the germline V gene. There are 14 residues in the CDR3. The CDR3 is CASSFRTGLDGYTF. Written as DNA, the CDR3 is TGTGCCAGCAGTTTTAGGACAGGGTTAGACGGCTACACCTTC.